A selection of T cell receptor beta chains follows, all from one sample in a study of T cells in Graves' hyperthyroidism and ophthalmopathy. One entry per CDR3 protein, called by TCRdb with MiXCR from the multiplex PCR reads. The sample lists just over 550,000 distinct CDR3 sequences; approximately 44% were seen once. Sequencing was performed on peripheral blood or thyroid tissue (not recorded which). These receptors were obtained from a woman younger than 35 with Graves' hyperthyroidism. The CDR3 runs from the conserved cysteine through the conserved F or W. The D gene is left open where the match is weak. Rows may omit the clone size; those that give it use once, few, many or a size class.

length,V,J,D,size,DNA,CDR3
14,TRBV2,TRBJ1-1,NA,NA,TGTGCCAGCAGTGATCGGAACATGAACACTGAAGCTTTCTTT,CASSDRNMNTEAFF
14,TRBV24-1,TRBJ1-2,NA,many,TGTGCCACCAGTGATTTCGGACAAGACTATGGCTACACCTTC,CATSDFGQDYGYTF
15,TRBV24-1,TRBJ1-5,NA,many,TGTGCCACCAGTGCGGGATATTCTAGCAATCAGCCCCAGCATTTT,CATSAGYSSNQPQHF
14,TRBV5-5,TRBJ1-5,NA,few,TGTGCCAGCAGCTTGTTACAGGGCAATCAGCCCCAGCATTTT,CASSLLQGNQPQHF
17,TRBV2,TRBJ2-7,TRBD1,few,TGTGCCAGCAGTGAACTGACAGGGCGACTGTCCGCCTACGAGCAGTACTTC,CASSELTGRLSAYEQYF
14,TRBV7-2,TRBJ2-7,NA,many,TGTGCCAGCAGCTTAGGTAGAAGGAATTACGAGCAGTACTTC,CASSLGRRNYEQYF
13,TRBV24-1,TRBJ1-2,TRBD1,NA,TGTGCCACCAGTGACCTTTACAGGGGGGGCTACACCTTC,CATSDLYRGGYTF
13,TRBV24-1,TRBJ1-1,NA,many,TGTGCCACCAGTGACCTTACAAACACTGAAGCTTTCTTT,CATSDLTNTEAFF
10,TRBV29-1,TRBJ1-2,NA,few,TGCAGCTTGGTAGGGGACGGCTACACCTTC,CSLVGDGYTF
15,TRBV10-3,TRBJ2-7,TRBD1,many,TGTGCCATCAGTAAGGGACAGGGGGGCTCCTACGAGCAGTACTTC,CAISKGQGGSYEQYF
13,TRBV2,TRBJ2-2,NA,many,TGTGCCAGCCGACAGGTCTTAACCGGGGAGCTGTTTTTT,CASRQVLTGELFF
12,TRBV20-1,TRBJ1-2,NA,once,TGCAGTGACACCAGGAGATCCTATGGCTACACCTTC,CSDTRRSYGYTF
14,TRBV10-3,TRBJ2-7,NA,NA,TGTGCCATCAGTGACCCAGGACAATACTACGAGCAGTACTTC,CAISDPGQYYEQYF
14,TRBV7-6,TRBJ1-1,NA,NA,TGTGCCAGCAGCTTGGGGGAAGAGAACACTGAAGCTTTCTTT,CASSLGEENTEAFF
15,TRBV7-2,TRBJ2-7,NA,NA,TGTGCCAGCAGCTTAGGGGGGGCGCCCCTGGACGAGCAGTACTTC,CASSLGGAPLDEQYF
12,TRBV12-3/TRBV12-4,TRBJ1-1,TRBD1,few,TGTGCCAGCAGTTTAGTGGACAGGGTGGCTTTCTTT,CASSLVDRVAFF
15,TRBV2,TRBJ2-7,NA,many,TGTGCCAGCAGCGTGGACCCAAGTGTTACCTACGAGCAGTACTTC,CASSVDPSVTYEQYF
12,TRBV29-1,TRBJ2-5,NA,many,TGCAGCGTTGCGGCCTTTCAAGAGACCCAGTACTTC,CSVAAFQETQYF
12,TRBV29-1,TRBJ2-7,NA,NA,TGCAGCGTTGAAGGGGCCGGGGGCGAGCAGTACTTC,CSVEGAGGEQYF
14,TRBV7-4,TRBJ1-5,NA,NA,TGTGCCAGCAGCCAAGATTTAGGTTTACAGCCCCAGCATTTT,CASSQDLGLQPQHF
15,TRBV15,TRBJ2-7,TRBD1,many,TGTGCCACCAGCAGAGCCGGACAGGGGAGGGGAGAGCAGTACTTC,CATSRAGQGRGEQYF
14,TRBV9,TRBJ2-2,NA,NA,TGTGCCAGCAGCGTAGTCGAGTTCACCGGGGAGCTGTTTTTT,CASSVVEFTGELFF
15,TRBV7-1,TRBJ2-2,NA,NA,TGTGCCAGCAGCTCCGCCGCTTCTAACACCGGGGAGCTGTTTTTT,CASSSAASNTGELFF
15,TRBV25-1,TRBJ1-2,TRBD1,NA,TGTGCCAGCAGTGCCCAGACAGGGACTAACTATGGCTACACCTTC,CASSAQTGTNYGYTF
17,TRBV15,TRBJ2-5,NA,NA,TGTGCCACCAGCAGAGAGAAAGCTTTTATGCCTCTGAAGACCCAGTACTTC,CATSREKAFMPLKTQYF
14,TRBV9,TRBJ1-1,TRBD1,few,TGTGCCAGCAGCTTAACCGGGACAGGGGTTGAAGCTTTCTTT,CASSLTGTGVEAFF
14,TRBV2,TRBJ2-5,NA,many,TGTGCCAGCATCCCCTGGGGGCGGCGGGAGACCCAGTACTTC,CASIPWGRRETQYF
13,TRBV10-3,TRBJ1-1,NA,few,TGTGCCAGCACGGAGAGAATGAACACTGAAGCTTTCTTT,CASTERMNTEAFF
15,TRBV2,TRBJ2-2,NA,many,TGTGCCAGCAGACGGACTACCATGAACACCGGGGAGCTGTTTTTT,CASRRTTMNTGELFF
14,TRBV20-1,TRBJ2-7,TRBD2,NA,TGCAGTGCCCGTAGGCCGGGACTAGTCGGCGAGCAGTACTTC,CSARRPGLVGEQYF